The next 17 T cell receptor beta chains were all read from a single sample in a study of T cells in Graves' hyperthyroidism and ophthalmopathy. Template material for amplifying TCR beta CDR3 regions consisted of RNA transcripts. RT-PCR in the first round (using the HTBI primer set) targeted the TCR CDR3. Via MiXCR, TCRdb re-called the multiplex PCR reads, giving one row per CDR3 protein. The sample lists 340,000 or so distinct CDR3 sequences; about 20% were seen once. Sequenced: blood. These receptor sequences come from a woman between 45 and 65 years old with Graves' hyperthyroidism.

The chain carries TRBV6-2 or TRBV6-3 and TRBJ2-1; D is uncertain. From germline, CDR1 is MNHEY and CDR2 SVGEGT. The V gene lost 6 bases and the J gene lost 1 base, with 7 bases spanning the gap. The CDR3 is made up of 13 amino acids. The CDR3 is CASSHWSYNEQFF. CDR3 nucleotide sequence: TGTGCCAGCAGCCACTGGTCCTACAATGAGCAGTTCTTC.

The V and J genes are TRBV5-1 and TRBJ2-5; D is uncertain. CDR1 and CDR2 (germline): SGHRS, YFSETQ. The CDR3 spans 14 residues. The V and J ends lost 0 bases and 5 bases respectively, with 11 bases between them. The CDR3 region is CASSLEPPRETQYF. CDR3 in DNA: TGCGCCAGCAGCTTGGAGCCTCCCCGGGAGACCCAGTACTTC.

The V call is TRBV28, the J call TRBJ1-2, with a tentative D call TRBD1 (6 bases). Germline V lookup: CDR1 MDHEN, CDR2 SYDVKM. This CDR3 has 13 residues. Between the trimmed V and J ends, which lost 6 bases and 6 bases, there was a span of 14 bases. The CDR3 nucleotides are TGTGCCAGCAGGGCAGGGGTGGGTAATGGCTACACCTTC. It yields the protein CASRAGVGNGYTF.

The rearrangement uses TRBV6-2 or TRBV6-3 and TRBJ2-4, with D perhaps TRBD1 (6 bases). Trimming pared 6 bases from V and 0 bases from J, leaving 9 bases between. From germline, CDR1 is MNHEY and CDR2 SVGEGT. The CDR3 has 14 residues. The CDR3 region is CASSRTVAKNIQYF. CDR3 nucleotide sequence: TGTGCCAGCAGCCGGACAGTAGCCAAAAACATTCAGTACTTC.

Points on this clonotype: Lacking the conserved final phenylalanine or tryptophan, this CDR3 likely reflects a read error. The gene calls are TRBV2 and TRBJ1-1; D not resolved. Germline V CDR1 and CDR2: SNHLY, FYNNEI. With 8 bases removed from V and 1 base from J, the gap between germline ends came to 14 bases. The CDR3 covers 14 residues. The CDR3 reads CASEREQTNTEAFL. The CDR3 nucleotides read TGTGCCAGCGAGAGGGAACAGACGAACACTGAAGCTTTCCTT.

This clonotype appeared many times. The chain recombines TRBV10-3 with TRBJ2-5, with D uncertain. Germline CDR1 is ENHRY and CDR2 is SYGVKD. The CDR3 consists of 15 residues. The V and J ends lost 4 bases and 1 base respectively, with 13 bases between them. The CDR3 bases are TGTGCCATCAGTGTAGGCTCCTCGGGCCAAGAGACCCAGTACTTC. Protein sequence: CAISVGSSGQETQYF.

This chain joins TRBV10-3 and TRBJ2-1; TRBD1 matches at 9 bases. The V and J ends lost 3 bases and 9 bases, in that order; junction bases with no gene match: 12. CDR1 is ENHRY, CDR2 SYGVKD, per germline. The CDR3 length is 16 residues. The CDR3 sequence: CAISEAGQGPSGEQFF. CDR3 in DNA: TGTGCCATCAGTGAAGCGGGACAGGGCCCTTCCGGTGAGCAGTTCTTC.

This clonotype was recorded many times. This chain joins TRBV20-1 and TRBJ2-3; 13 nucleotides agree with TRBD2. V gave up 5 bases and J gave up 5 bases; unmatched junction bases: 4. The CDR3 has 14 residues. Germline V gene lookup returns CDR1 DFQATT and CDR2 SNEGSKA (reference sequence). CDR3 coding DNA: TGCAGTGCTGCCCGGACTAGCGGGGGAGATACGCAGTATTTT. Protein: CSAARTSGGDTQYF.

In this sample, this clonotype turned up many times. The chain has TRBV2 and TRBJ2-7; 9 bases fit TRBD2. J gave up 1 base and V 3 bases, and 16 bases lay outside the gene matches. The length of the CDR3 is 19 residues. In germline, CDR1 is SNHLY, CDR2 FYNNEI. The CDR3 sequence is CASSDVAVKRTSASYEQYF. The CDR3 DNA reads TGTGCCAGCAGTGATGTCGCCGTAAAAAGGACTAGCGCGTCCTACGAGCAGTACTTC.

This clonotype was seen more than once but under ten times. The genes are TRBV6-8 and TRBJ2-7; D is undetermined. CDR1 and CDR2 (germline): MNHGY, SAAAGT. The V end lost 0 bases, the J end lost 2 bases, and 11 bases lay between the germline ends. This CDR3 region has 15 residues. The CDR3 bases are TGTGCCAGCAGTTACTCGTACAGTAGCCCCTACGAGCAGTACTTC. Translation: CASSYSYSSPYEQYF.

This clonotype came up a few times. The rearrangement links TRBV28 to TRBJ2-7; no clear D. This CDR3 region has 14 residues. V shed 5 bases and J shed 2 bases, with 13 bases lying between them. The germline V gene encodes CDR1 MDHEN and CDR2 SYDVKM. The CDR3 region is CASSVPTGTYEQYF. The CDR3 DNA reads TGTGCCAGCAGTGTACCCACGGGCACCTACGAGCAGTACTTC. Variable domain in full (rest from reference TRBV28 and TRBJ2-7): DVKVTQSSRYLVKRTGEKVFLECVQDMDHENMFWYRQDPGLGLRLIYFSYDVKMKEKGDIPEGYSVSREKKERFSLILESASTNQTSMYLCASSVPTGTYEQYFGPGTRLTVT.

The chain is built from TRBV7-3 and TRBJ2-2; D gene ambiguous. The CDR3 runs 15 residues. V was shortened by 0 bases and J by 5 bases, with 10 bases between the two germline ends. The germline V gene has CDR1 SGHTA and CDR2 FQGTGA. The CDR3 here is CASSLTKLGTGELFF. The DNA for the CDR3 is TGTGCCAGCAGCTTAACCAAACTGGGGACCGGGGAGCTGTTTTTT.

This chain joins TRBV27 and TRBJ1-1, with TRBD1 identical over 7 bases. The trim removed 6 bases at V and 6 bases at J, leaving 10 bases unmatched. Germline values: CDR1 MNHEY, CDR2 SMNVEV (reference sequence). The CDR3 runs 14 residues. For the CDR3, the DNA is TGTGCCAGCAGAGGGGGCTGGGGAAAGGCTGAAGCTTTCTTT. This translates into CASRGGWGKAEAFF.

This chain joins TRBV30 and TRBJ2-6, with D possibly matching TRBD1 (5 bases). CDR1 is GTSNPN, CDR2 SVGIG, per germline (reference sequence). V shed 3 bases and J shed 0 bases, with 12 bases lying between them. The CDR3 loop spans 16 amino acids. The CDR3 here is CAWSRQIFSGANVLTF. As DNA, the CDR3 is TGTGCCTGGAGCAGACAGATTTTCTCTGGGGCCAACGTCCTGACTTTC.

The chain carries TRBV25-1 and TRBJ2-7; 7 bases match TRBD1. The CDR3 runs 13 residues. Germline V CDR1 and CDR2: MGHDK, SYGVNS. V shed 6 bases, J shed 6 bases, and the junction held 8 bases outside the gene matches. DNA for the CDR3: TGTGCCAGCAGCCAAGGGGGCCCAGGCGAGCAGTACGTC. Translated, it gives CASSQGGPGEQYV.

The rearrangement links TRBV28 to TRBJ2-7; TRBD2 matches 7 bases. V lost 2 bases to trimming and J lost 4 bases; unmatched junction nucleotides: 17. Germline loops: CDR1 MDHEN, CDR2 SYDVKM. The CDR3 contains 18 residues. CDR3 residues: CASSLKSNQLGRVYEQYF. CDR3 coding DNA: TGTGCCAGCAGTTTAAAGTCCAATCAATTGGGGAGGGTGTACGAGCAGTACTTC. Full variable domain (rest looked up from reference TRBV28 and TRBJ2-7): DVKVTQSSRYLVKRTGEKVFLECVQDMDHENMFWYRQDPGLGLRLIYFSYDVKMKEKGDIPEGYSVSREKKERFSLILESASTNQTSMYLCASSLKSNQLGRVYEQYFGPGTRLTVT.

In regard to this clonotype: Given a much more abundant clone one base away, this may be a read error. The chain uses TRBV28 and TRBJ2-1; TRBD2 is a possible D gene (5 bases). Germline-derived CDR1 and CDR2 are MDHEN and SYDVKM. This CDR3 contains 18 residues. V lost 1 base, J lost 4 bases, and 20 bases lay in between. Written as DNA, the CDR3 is TGTGCCAGCAGTTTATTGGATACTACCGGGAAAGTTTACAATGAGCAGTTCTTC. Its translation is CASSLLDTTGKVYNEQFF.